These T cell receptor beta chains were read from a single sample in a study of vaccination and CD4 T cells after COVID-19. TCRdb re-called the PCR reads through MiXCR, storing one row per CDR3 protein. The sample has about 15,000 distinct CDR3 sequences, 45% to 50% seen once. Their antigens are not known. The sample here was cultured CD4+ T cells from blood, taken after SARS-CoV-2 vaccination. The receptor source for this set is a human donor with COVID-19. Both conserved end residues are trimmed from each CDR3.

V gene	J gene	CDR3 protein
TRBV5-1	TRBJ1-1	ASSLDSANTEAF
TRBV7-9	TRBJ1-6	ASTPSGGGNSPLH
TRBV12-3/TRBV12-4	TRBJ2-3	ASSLEYTDTQY
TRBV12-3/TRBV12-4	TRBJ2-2	ASSFGQPNTGELF
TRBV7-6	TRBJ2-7	ASSLRTGAYEQY
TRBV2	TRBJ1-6	ASSGGGSNSPLH
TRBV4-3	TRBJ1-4	ASSQGWSAPEHEKLF
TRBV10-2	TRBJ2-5	ASSDLTSGTQY
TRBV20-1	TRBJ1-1	SARGQSGRTEAF
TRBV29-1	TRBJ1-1	SERRGNTEAF
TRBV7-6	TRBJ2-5	ASSSGTGLGETQY
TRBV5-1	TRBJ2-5	ASSLAVAGETQY
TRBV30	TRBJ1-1	AWNQGAVEAF
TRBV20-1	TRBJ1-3	SARGKWGLSSGNTIY
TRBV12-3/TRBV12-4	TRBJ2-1	ASSFSGGYNEQF
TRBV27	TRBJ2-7	ASSFGLAGGESYEQY
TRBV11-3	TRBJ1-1	ASSSRGGMTEAF
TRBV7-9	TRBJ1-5	ASSTSSGGGGQPQH
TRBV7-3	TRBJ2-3	ATSLGGVQDTQY
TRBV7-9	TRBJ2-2	ASSMLSTARELF
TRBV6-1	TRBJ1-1	ASRAIRTEAF
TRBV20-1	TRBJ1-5	SARRGQGMPQH
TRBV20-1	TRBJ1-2	SAEGGRSDGYT
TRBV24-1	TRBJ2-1	ATSDPTATEQF